This is a list of T cell receptor beta chains from one sample in a study of shared T cell receptors in the human thymus. TCRdb's table, derived via immunoSEQ multiplex PCR, lists solely in-frame clones and lacks some. Of roughly 700,000 clones in the sample, approximately 90% were seen once. In addition, the sample was reused for a study of human thymus T cells.

The specimen was thymocytes. The receptors come from a boy in the first two years of life with a congenital heart defect. Each CDR3 is given with its conserved first and last residue. D genes are given only for firm matches. Only part of the rows carry a size: once, few, many, or a class if the clone is expanded.

j_call d_call clone_size v_call cdr3_nt cdr3_aa
TRBJ2-2 TRBD2 - TRBV10-1 TGCGCCAGCAGTGTACCGGGACTAGCGGGAGGGATGGACACCGGGGAGCTGTTTTTT CASSVPGLAGGMDTGELFF
TRBJ2-7 - - TRBV11-2 TGTGCCAGCAGCTTAGATCACTTGCCCTACGAGCAGTACTTC CASSLDHLPYEQYF
TRBJ2-3 TRBD2 - TRBV19 TGTGCCAGTAGTATAGTACGACCTCTAGCGGGAGGAGCAGATACGCAGTATTTT CASSIVRPLAGGADTQYF
TRBJ2-6 - - TRBV30 TGTGCCTGGAGTGGTACGGGTCTGAGGGCCAACGTCCTGACTTTC CAWSGTGLRANVLTF
TRBJ2-5 TRBD1 - TRBV29-1 TGCAGCGAGCAAGACAGGGAGCAAGAGACCCAGTACTTC CSEQDREQETQYF
TRBJ2-2 TRBD2 - TRBV27 TGTGCCAGCAGTTTTGATAGCGGGAGGGCCTTGAACACCGGGGAGCTGTTTTTT CASSFDSGRALNTGELFF
TRBJ1-2 TRBD1 - TRBV30 TGTGCCTGGACAACCGGGACAGCCTACTATGGCTACACCTTC CAWTTGTAYYGYTF
TRBJ1-1 - - TRBV4-3 TGCGCCAGCAGCGGGGGCGAGGCGAACACTGAAGCTTTCTTT CASSGGEANTEAFF
TRBJ2-7 TRBD1 - TRBV15 TGTGCCACCAGACCGGGACAGGTACACGAGCAGTACTTC CATRPGQVHEQYF
TRBJ2-6 - - TRBV19 TGTGCCAGTAGTATCCTCTCTGGGGCCAACGTCCTGACTTTC CASSILSGANVLTF
TRBJ2-4 - - TRBV5-6 TGTGCCAGCAGCCCCCGGGCCAAAAACATTCAGTACTTC CASSPRAKNIQYF
TRBJ1-4 TRBD1 - TRBV9 TGTGCCAGCAGCGTAGGGGGTGACAGGGGGTCGAATGAAAAACTGTTTTTT CASSVGGDRGSNEKLFF
TRBJ2-7 - once TRBV19 TGTGCCAGTAAAGGAAGGAGCTCCTACGAGCAGTACTTC CASKGRSSYEQYF
TRBJ2-7 TRBD1 - TRBV28 TGTGCCAGCAGCCGCCGGGACAGGGGACACGAGCAGTACTTC CASSRRDRGHEQYF
TRBJ2-1 TRBD2 - TRBV6-5 TGTGCCAGCAGTTCGACTAGCGGGACCTCCTACAATGAGCAGTTCTTC CASSSTSGTSYNEQFF
TRBJ1-4 TRBD1 - TRBV5-1 TGCGCCAGCAGCCCGGGACAGGGAGGAACTAATGAAAAACTGTTTTTT CASSPGQGGTNEKLFF
TRBJ1-6 - - TRBV7-8 TGTGCCAGCAGCCCCGGTGGGGGCTTACTTAATTCACCCCTCCACTTT CASSPGGGLLNSPLHF
TRBJ2-7 - once TRBV6-5 TGTGCCAGCAGTCCCCTTCCTTTGTCAGGAGAGCAGTACTTC CASSPLPLSGEQYF
TRBJ2-3 - - TRBV11-2 TGTGCCAGCAGCTTAGGGGAGCTAGGCACAGATACGCAGTATTTT CASSLGELGTDTQYF
TRBJ2-6 - - TRBV2 TGTGCCAGCAGTGTGAGGGGGAGGGCCTCTGGGGCCAACGTCCTGACTTTC CASSVRGRASGANVLTF
TRBJ1-5 TRBD1 - TRBV4-1 TGCGCCAGCAGCCAAGGGGACCCGGGACAGGGTCATCAGCCCCAGCATTTT CASSQGDPGQGHQPQHF
TRBJ2-7 - - TRBV30 TGTGCCTGGAACCCCTCTGGGCGGGCGAGCTCCTACGAGCAGTACTTC CAWNPSGRASSYEQYF
TRBJ2-7 - few TRBV10-3 TGTGCCATTGGGCCAGGGAAGAGCTACGAGCAGTACTTC CAIGPGKSYEQYF
TRBJ2-3 - - TRBV5-4 TGTGCCAGCAGCTTGCGAGAGGATACGCAGTATTTT CASSLREDTQYF
TRBJ2-1 TRBD2 - TRBV11-2 TGTGCCAGCAGCTTCTCGCGGCTAGCGGCTCCCTTTTCCTACAATGAGCAGTTCTTC CASSFSRLAAPFSYNEQFF
TRBJ2-7 - - TRBV28 TGTGCCACCTCGAGTTGGGCTAGCGCTTCCTACGAGCAGTACTTC CATSSWASASYEQYF
TRBJ2-7 - - TRBV25-1 TGTGCCAGCAGTGAAGCCCCACAGGGCAGGGCTTCCTACGAGCAGTACTTC CASSEAPQGRASYEQYF
TRBJ2-7 - - TRBV28 TGTGCCAGCAGTCTAAGTGGGGGGAGTAGGGGCTACGAGCAGTACTTC CASSLSGGSRGYEQYF
TRBJ1-2 TRBD1 - TRBV4-2 TGTGCCAGCAGCCAAGCGGGACAGGACTATGGCTACACCTTC CASSQAGQDYGYTF
TRBJ2-7 TRBD2 - TRBV10-2 TGCGCCAGCAGTGCGGGGCTAGCGGACCTCTACGAGCAGTACTTC CASSAGLADLYEQYF
TRBJ2-3 TRBD2 - TRBV6-4 TGTGCCAGCAGTGAAGGAGCGGGAGGGACAGATACGCAGTATTTT CASSEGAGGTDTQYF
TRBJ1-2 TRBD1 - TRBV30 TGTGCCTGGAGTTCGGGACAGCTCTATGGCTACACCTTC CAWSSGQLYGYTF
TRBJ2-2 TRBD2 once TRBV6-4 TGTGCCAGCAGTGACCTGCCGCCTCGACTAGCGGGAGACCTAAACACCGGGGAGCTGTTTTTT CASSDLPPRLAGDLNTGELFF
TRBJ2-7 - few TRBV4-2 TGTGCCAGCAGCCAAGATGAAGGGGTAGAATCCTACGAGCAGTACTTC CASSQDEGVESYEQYF
TRBJ2-3 - - TRBV6-1 TGTGCCAGCGGTGCGGGAAAAGCAGATACGCAGTATTTT CASGAGKADTQYF
TRBJ1-2 - - TRBV21-1 TGTGCCAGCAGCAAAGTGGAAACAGGGGGCAACTATGGCTACACCTTC CASSKVETGGNYGYTF
TRBJ1-3 TRBD1 few TRBV4-1 TGCGCCAGCAGCCAGGGGACAGTTCCAAACACCATATATTTT CASSQGTVPNTIYF
TRBJ2-1 TRBD2 - TRBV5-6 TGTGCCAGCAGCTCGGGCGGGGGGGGATCCCACAATGAGCAGTTCTTC CASSSGGGGSHNEQFF
TRBJ2-3 TRBD2 - TRBV29-1 TGCAGCGTTGGACTAGCGGGGGACACAGATACGCAGTATTTT CSVGLAGDTDTQYF
TRBJ1-2 TRBD1 - TRBV5-1 TGCGCCAGCAGCTTGGCCCAGGGGGGTGACTATGGCTACACCTTC CASSLAQGGDYGYTF
TRBJ2-1 - - TRBV7-8 TGTGCCAGCAGCTTAGACGGCTACAATGAGCAGTTCTTC CASSLDGYNEQFF
TRBJ1-2 TRBD1 - TRBV5-4 TGTGCCAGCAGCCTACCCGGACAGGGGGCTCACTATGGCTACACCTTC CASSLPGQGAHYGYTF
TRBJ1-3 - - TRBV5-1 TGCGCCAGCAGCTTGGCCGAGGGCCCTTACTGGCCCAACACCATATATTTT CASSLAEGPYWPNTIYF
TRBJ2-7 - once TRBV27 TGTGCCATGCCGGGAAGGAAGTACGAGCAGTACTTC CAMPGRKYEQYF
TRBJ2-5 TRBD2 - TRBV7-2 TGTGCCAGCAGCGCCGGACTAGCGGCCGCCGAGTACTTC CASSAGLAAAEYF
TRBJ1-4 TRBD1 once TRBV2 TGTGCCAGCAGGCGACAGGGAACTAATGAAAAACTGTTTTTT CASRRQGTNEKLFF
TRBJ2-3 - - TRBV27 TGTGCCAGCAGCTTTATCCGCACAGATACGCAGTATTTT CASSFIRTDTQYF
TRBJ2-7 TRBD1 few TRBV5-5 TGTGCCAGCAGCTGCCGGGACAGGGTACACGAGCAGTACTTC CASSCRDRVHEQYF
TRBJ1-1 TRBD1 - TRBV4-3 TGCGCCAGCAGTACAACCAGGGGGAAGGGCACTGAAGCTTTCTTT CASSTTRGKGTEAFF
TRBJ2-3 TRBD2 - TRBV9 TGTGCCAGCAGCGTACTCGGGCTAGCGGGAGTGGCAGATACGCAGTATTTT CASSVLGLAGVADTQYF
TRBJ2-7 - - TRBV6-5 TGTGCCAGCAGACCCAGGCCCCTCGGTGGCGAGCAGTACTTC CASRPRPLGGEQYF